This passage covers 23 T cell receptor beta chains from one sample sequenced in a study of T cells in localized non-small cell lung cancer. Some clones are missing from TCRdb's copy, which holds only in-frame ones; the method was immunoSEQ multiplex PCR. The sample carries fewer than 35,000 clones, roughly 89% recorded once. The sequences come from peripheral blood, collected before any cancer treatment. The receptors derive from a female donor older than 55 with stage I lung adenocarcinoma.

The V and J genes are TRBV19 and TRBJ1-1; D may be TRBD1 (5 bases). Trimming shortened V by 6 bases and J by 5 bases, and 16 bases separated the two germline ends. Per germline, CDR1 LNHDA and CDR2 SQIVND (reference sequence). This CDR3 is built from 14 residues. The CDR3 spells CASRSGGAETEAFF. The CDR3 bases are TGTGCCAGTAGATCCGGAGGGGCGGAAACTGAAGCTTTCTTT.

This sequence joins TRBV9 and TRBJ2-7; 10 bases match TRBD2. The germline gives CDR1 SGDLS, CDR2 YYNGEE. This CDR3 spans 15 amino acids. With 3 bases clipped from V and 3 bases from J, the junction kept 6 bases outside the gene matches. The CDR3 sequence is CASSGWASGSYEQYF. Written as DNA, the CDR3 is TGTGCCAGCAGCGGGTGGGCTAGCGGGAGCTACGAGCAGTACTTC.

The CDR3 sequence is CASRGLAGGIIGEQYF. For the CDR3, the DNA is TGTGCCAGCAGGGGACTAGCGGGAGGCATCATAGGTGAGCAGTACTTC. This chain joins TRBV7-9 and TRBJ2-7, with 15 bases lining up with TRBD2. The CDR3 loop spans 16 amino acids. With V trimmed by 6 bases and J by 7 bases, 10 bases remained unmatched. The germline V gene has CDR1 SEHNR and CDR2 FQNEAQ (reference sequence).

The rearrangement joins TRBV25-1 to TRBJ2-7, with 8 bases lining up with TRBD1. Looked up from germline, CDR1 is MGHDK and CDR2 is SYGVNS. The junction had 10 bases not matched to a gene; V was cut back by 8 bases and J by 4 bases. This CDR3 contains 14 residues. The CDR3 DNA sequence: TGTGCCAGCCGTTCCGGACAGGGATGGTACGAGCAGTACTTC. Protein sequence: CASRSGQGWYEQYF.

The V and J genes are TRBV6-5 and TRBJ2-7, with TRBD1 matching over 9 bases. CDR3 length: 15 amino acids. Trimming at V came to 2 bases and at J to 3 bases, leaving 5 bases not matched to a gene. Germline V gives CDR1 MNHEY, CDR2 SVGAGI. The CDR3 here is CASSYAGTGNYEQYF. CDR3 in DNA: TGTGCCAGCAGTTACGCCGGGACAGGGAACTACGAGCAGTACTTC.

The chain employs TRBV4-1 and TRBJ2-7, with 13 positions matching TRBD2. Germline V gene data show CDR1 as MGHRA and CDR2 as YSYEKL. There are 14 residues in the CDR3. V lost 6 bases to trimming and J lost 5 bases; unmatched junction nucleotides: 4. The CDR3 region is CASSRTSGRDEQYF. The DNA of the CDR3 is TGCGCCAGCAGTCGGACTAGCGGGAGAGACGAGCAGTACTTC.

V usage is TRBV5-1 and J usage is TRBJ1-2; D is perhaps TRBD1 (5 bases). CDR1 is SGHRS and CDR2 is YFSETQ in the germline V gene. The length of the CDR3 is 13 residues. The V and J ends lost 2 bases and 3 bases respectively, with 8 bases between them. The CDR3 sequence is CASSFEGDYGYTF. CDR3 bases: TGCGCCAGCAGCTTCGAAGGGGACTATGGCTACACCTTC. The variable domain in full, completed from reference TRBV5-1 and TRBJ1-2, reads KAGVTQTPRYLIKTRGQQVTLSCSPISGHRSVSWYQQTPGQGLQFLFEYFSETQRNKGNFPGRFSGRQFSNSRSEMNVSTLELGDSALYLCASSFEGDYGYTFGSGTRLTVV.

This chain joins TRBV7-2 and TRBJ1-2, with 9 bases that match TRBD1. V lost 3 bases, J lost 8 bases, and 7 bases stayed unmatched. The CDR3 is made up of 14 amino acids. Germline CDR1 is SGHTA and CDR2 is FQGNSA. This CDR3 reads CASSLSDRGRGYTF. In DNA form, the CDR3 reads TGTGCCAGCAGCTTGTCGGACAGGGGAAGAGGCTACACCTTC.

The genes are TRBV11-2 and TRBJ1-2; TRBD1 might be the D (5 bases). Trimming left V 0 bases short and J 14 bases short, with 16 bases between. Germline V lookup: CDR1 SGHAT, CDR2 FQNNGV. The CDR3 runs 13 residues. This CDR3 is CASSLDWDRAGTF. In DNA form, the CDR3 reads TGTGCCAGCAGCTTAGATTGGGACCGAGCAGGAACCTTC.

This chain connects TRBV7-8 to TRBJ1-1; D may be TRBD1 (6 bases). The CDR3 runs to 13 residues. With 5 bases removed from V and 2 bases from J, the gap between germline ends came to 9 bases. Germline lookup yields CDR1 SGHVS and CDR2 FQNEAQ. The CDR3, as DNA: TGTGCCAGCAGCGGACAGTTCAACACTGAAGCTTTCTTT. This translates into CASSGQFNTEAFF.

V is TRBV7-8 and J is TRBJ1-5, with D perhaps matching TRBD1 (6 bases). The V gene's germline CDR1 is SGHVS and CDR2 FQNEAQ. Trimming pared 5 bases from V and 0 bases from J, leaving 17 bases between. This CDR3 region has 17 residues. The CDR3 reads CASSPLGQSDSNQPQHF. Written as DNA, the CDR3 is TGTGCCAGCAGCCCCCTTGGACAGAGCGATAGCAATCAGCCCCAGCATTTT.

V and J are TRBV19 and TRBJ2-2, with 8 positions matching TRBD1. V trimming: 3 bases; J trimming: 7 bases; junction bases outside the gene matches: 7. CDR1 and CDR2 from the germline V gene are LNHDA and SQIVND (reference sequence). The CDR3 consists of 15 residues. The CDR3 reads CASSMGRGLGGELFF. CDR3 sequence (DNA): TGTGCCAGTAGTATGGGCAGGGGGCTTGGCGGGGAGCTGTTTTTT. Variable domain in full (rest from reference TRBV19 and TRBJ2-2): DGGITQSPKYLFRKEGQNVTLSCEQNLNHDAMYWYRQDPGQGLRLIYYSQIVNDFQKGDIAEGYSVSREKKESFPLTVTSAQKNPTAFYLCASSMGRGLGGELFFGEGSRLTVL.

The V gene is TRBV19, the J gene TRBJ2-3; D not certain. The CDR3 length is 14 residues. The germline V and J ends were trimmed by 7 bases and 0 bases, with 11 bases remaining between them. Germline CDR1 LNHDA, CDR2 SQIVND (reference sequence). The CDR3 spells CASKRFTSTDTQYF. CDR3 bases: TGTGCCAGTAAAAGATTCACAAGCACAGATACGCAGTATTTT. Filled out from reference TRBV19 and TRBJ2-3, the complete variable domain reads DGGITQSPKYLFRKEGQNVTLSCEQNLNHDAMYWYRQDPGQGLRLIYYSQIVNDFQKGDIAEGYSVSREKKESFPLTVTSAQKNPTAFYLCASKRFTSTDTQYFGPGTRLTVL.

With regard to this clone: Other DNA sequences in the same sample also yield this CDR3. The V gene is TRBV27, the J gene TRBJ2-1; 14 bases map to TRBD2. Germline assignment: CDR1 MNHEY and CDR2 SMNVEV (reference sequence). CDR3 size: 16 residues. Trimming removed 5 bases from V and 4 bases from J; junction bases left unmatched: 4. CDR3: CASSPRTSGRYNEQFF. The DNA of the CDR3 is TGTGCCAGCAGTCCCCGGACTAGCGGGAGGTACAATGAGCAGTTCTTC.

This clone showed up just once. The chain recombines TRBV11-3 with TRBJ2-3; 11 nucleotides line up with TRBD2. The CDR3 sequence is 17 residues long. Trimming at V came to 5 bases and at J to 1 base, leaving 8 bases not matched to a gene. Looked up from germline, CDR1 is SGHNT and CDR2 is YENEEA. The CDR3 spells CASSPTPLAGGTDTQYF. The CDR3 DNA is TGTGCCAGCAGCCCCACTCCACTAGCGGGAGGCACAGATACGCAGTATTTT.

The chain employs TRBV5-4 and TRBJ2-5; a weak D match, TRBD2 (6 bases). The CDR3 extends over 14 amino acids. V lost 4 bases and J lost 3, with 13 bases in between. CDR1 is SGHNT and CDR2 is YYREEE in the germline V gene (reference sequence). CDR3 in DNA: TGTGCCAGCAGCCAACCCGGGAGCAAAGAGACCCAGTACTTC. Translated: CASSQPGSKETQYF.

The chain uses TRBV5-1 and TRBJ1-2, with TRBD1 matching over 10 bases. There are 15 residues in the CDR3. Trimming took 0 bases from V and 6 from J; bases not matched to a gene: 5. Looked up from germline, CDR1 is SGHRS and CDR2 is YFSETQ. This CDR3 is CASSLVGTGDDGYTF. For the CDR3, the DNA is TGCGCCAGCAGCTTGGTGGGGACAGGGGACGATGGCTACACCTTC.

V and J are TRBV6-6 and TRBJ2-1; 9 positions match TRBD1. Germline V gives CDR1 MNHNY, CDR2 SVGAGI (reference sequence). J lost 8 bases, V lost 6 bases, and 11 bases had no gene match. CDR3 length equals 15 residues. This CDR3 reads CASSPTGQGLDEQFF. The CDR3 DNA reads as TGTGCCAGCAGCCCGACCGGACAGGGGCTCGATGAGCAGTTCTTC.

The CDR3 protein is CASSLTETGANVLTF. In nucleotides, the CDR3 is TGCGCCAGCAGCTTGACTGAGACTGGGGCCAACGTCCTGACTTTC. V gene TRBV5-1 combines with J gene TRBJ2-6, with D unresolved. The CDR3 is 15 residues long. V lost 1 base, J lost 2 bases, and 7 bases lay in between. Per germline, CDR1 SGHRS and CDR2 YFSETQ. Looking up the rest from reference TRBV5-1 and TRBJ2-6 gives the full variable domain: KAGVTQTPRYLIKTRGQQVTLSCSPISGHRSVSWYQQTPGQGLQFLFEYFSETQRNKGNFPGRFSGRQFSNSRSEMNVSTLELGDSALYLCASSLTETGANVLTFGAGSRLTVL.

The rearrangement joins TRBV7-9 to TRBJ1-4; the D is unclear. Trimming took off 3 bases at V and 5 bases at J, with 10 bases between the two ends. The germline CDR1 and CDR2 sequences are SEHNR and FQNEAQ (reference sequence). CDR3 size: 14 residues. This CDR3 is CASSFTSYNEKLFF. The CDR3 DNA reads TGTGCCAGCAGCTTCACCAGCTACAATGAAAAACTGTTTTTT.

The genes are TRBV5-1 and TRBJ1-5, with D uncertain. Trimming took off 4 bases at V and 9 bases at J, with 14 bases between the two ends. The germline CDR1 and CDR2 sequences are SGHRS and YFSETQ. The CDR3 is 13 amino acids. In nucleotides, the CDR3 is TGCGCCAGCAGCATCGGGCCGACGGGGCCCCAGCATTTT. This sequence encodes CASSIGPTGPQHF.

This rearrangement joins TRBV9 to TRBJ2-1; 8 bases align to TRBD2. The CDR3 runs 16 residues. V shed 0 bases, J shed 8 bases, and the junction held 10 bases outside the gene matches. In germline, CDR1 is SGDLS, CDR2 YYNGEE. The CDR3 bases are TGTGCCAGCAGCGTAGGCGTAGCGGGGCTCCAGGATGAGCAGTTCTTC. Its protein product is CASSVGVAGLQDEQFF. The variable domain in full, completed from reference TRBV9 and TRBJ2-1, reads DSGVTQTPKHLITATGQRVTLRCSPRSGDLSVYWYQQSLDQGLQFLIQYYNGEERAKGNILERFSAQQFPDLHSELNLSSLELGDSALYFCASSVGVAGLQDEQFFGPGTRLTVL.

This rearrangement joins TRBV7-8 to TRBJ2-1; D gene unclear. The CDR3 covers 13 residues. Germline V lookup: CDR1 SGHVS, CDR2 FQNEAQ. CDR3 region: CATLPTGHGEQFF. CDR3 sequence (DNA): TGTGCTACCCTACCTACGGGCCACGGTGAGCAGTTCTTC.